This T cell receptor beta chain was obtained from a study of tumor-infiltrating lymphocytes in primary liver carcinoma. It was from around 18-30 mg of unsorted bulk tissue that RNA and DNA were co-extracted. With chronic HBV infection, the patients were also treatment-naive. The germline gives CDR1 SQVTM, CDR2 ANQGSEA. The CDR3 is 13 residues long. With around 490 ng total RNA as template and a constant-region primer, TCR beta cDNA was made. Researchers made the TCR beta libraries by running three nested multiplex PCR rounds with slightly modified ARM-PCR. For roughly 11 cycles apiece, the opening two PCR rounds ran with TRBV1-TRBV30 forward primers and a C-beta reverse primer. One entry per CDR3 protein results from TCRdb running MiXCR on the multiplex PCR reads. The sample includes more than 95,000 distinct CDR3 sequences, roughly 80% of them seen just once. A remark on this clonotype: The antigen remains unidentified. The germline gene is not matched at one end of the junction; a read error may be the cause.

General study findings and limits: Overlap between tumor regions exceeded overlap of tumor with adjacent tissue or blood.

The V call is TRBV29-1, the J call TRBJ2-7; TRBD2 is a possible D gene (5 bases). The sequencing input was liver tumor tissue from sampling region 3. Subset specified: tumor region T3, left-lateral pole. The receptor comes from a man aged 35 to 55 with primary liver carcinoma and hepatitis B virus infection. Here the CDR3 DNA reads TGTAGCGTTGAAATTAGAGGGTATGGCGAGCAGTACTTC. It is translated as CSVEIRGYGEQYF.